This T cell receptor beta chain is drawn from a study of T cell responses to AZD1222 COVID-19 vaccine. Study conclusions and caveats: Donors skewed white British and female; clonal diversity was possibly underestimated. Repertoires in all cases were sampled only once the peak T cell response had passed.

Concerning this clone itself: Antigen: not known.

The protocol was immunoSEQ multiplex PCR, while the TCRdb copy is restricted to in-frame clones and leaves out a portion. The sample lists 84,000 or so clones, just over 85% occurring once. The starting material was peripheral blood, obtained on day 0 of AZD1222 vaccination. The sequence was collected from an adult in good health.

The CDR3 reads CATSRGAGGSYEQYF. CDR3 nucleotide sequence: TGTGCCACCAGCAGAGGGGCAGGGGGCTCCTACGAGCAGTACTTC. This chain joins TRBV15 and TRBJ2-7; 7 nucleotides agree with TRBD1. In germline, CDR1 is LNHNV, CDR2 YYDKDF (reference sequence). This CDR3 spans 15 amino acids. The V gene end was trimmed by 1 base and the J gene end by 0 bases; junction bases not matched to a gene: 3. The whole variable domain, remainder taken from reference TRBV15 and TRBJ2-7, is DAMVIQNPRYQVTQFGKPVTLSCSQTLNHNVMYWYQQKSSQAPKLLFHYYDKDFNNEADTPDNFQSRRPNTSFCFLDIRSPGLGDTAMYLCATSRGAGGSYEQYFGPGTRLTVT.